This T cell receptor beta chain was profiled in a study of shared clonotypes between healthy human individuals. Original handling: With immunoSEQ giving junction-only sequences and no quality scores, filtering differed. Produced via immunoSEQ multiplex PCR; TCRdb's table is partial and in-frame only. The V and J calls and clone size were taken over from that table, and D and trimming were inferred from the DNA. The data hold some 2 million clones, with 90% to 95% observed a single time. This CDR3 is built from 15 residues. From germline, CDR1 is SGHTS and CDR2 YDEGEE. Trimming stripped 4 bases from V and 3 bases from J, with 16 bases between.

The sequencing sample was made of naive CD4+ T cells sorted from blood. Subset noted: CD45RA+ positively selected. The clonotype comes from a man between 18 and 35 years old in good health. This sequence joins TRBV5-8 and TRBJ1-1; the D gene is possibly TRBD1 (5 bases). The CDR3 sequence is CASSPQRGMDTEAFF. The CDR3 DNA sequence: TGTGCCAGCAGCCCCCAACGGGGGATGGACACTGAAGCTTTCTTT.